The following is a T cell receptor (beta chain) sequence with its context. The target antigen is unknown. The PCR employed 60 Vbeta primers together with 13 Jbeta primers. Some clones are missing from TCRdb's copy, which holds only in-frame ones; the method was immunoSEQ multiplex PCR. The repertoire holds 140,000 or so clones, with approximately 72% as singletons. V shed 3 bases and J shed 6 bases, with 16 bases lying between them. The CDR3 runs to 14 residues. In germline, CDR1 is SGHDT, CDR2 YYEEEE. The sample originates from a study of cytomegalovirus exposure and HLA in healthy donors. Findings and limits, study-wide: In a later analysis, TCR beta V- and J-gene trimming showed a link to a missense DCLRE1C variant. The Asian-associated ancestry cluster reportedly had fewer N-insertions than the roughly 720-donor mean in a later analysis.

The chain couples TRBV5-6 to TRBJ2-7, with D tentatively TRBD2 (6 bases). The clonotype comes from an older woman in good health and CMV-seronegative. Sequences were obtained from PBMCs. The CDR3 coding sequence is TGTGCCAGCAGCTCCTCTGGCGGGACCCCCGAGCAGTACTTC. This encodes CASSSSGGTPEQYF.